Listed below are T cell receptor beta chains from one sample, sequenced in a study of cytomegalovirus exposure and HLA in healthy donors. The table came from immunoSEQ multiplex PCR; TCRdb's copy has only in-frame clones and leaves some out. Of around 100,000 clones listed, around 65% are singletons. Sequencing was done on a sample of PBMCs. These receptors all stem from a woman aged 45-59 years in good health and CMV-seronegative. The CDR3 runs from the conserved cysteine through the conserved F or W. Fields, in order: V gene, D gene, clone size, J gene, CDR3 DNA, CDR3 protein. D genes are given only for firm matches. The size field is filled for only some rows; it gives once, few, many or a size class.

TRBV15	TRBD1	.	TRBJ1-5	TGTGCCACCAGCACAGGACAGGGTGGTAATCAGCCCCAGCATTTT	CATSTGQGGNQPQHF
TRBV6-1	.	.	TRBJ1-1	TGTGCCAGCAGTGAATACGGAGGGGAAGCTTTCTTT	CASSEYGGEAFF
TRBV5-6	.	.	TRBJ2-2	TGTGCCAGCAGCCTTAAGACAGATAACACCGGGGAGCTGTTTTTT	CASSLKTDNTGELFF
TRBV11-2	.	.	TRBJ1-5	TGTGCCAGCAGCCGCGTGGTCAATCAGCCCCAGCATTTT	CASSRVVNQPQHF
TRBV13	TRBD1	.	TRBJ2-2	TGTGCCAGCAGTTTCCTACAGGGGGAAGAAATCGGGGAGCTGTTTTTT	CASSFLQGEEIGELFF
TRBV7-9	TRBD1	.	TRBJ1-4	TGTGCCAGCAGCTTAGTATCCGGGACAGGGGCTCCACCACCTGAAAAACTGTTTTTT	CASSLVSGTGAPPPEKLFF
TRBV9	.	.	TRBJ2-1	TGTGCCAGCATCTTACCCGGACATCCTACCAATGAGCAGTTCTTC	CASILPGHPTNEQFF
TRBV7-9	.	.	TRBJ1-3	TGTGCCAGCAGCTTACCGGGTCAGACCGACTCTGGAAACACCATATATTTT	CASSLPGQTDSGNTIYF
TRBV29-1	.	.	TRBJ2-3	TGCAGCGTTGAAGGGGGGGGGCTTTTCGTAGATACGCAGTATTTT	CSVEGGGLFVDTQYF
TRBV30	.	few	TRBJ1-1	TGTGCCTGGACCCATACGGCGGGAAGCACTGAAGCTTTCTTT	CAWTHTAGSTEAFF
TRBV25-1	.	.	TRBJ1-1	TGTGCCAGCAGTGAACGCAGGGATGGTGAAGCTTTCTTT	CASSERRDGEAFF
TRBV5-1	TRBD1	.	TRBJ1-4	TGCGCCAGCAGCCTAGGGACAGTTCAGGGTGAAAAACTGTTTTTT	CASSLGTVQGEKLFF
TRBV30	TRBD1	.	TRBJ1-4	TGTGCCGGCCTTCGGACAGGGAGTGAAAAACTGTTTTTT	CAGLRTGSEKLFF
TRBV5-6	.	.	TRBJ2-7	TGTGCCAGCAGCTTACGAGGGCTAGCCACCGAGCAGTACTTC	CASSLRGLATEQYF